A selection of T cell receptor beta chains follows, all from one sample in a study of OX40 agonist ivuxolimab in advanced cancers. The data were produced by immunoSEQ multiplex PCR, yet TCRdb's version contains in-frame clones alone and is incomplete. Of 70,000 to 95,000 clones in the sample, about 88% were seen once. Sequencing was performed on CD4+ or CD8+ T cells sorted from blood, taken in a trial of the OX40 agonist ivuxolimab. The source is an adult with an advanced solid tumor such as melanoma, head and neck, liver or kidney cancer. Both conserved end residues are part of each CDR3. The order of the fields is CDR3 length, V gene, J gene, D gene, clone size, CDR3 protein, CDR3 DNA. A D gene is named only where the DNA matches it firmly. Clone sizes are given selectively: once, few, many, or a class where the clone is expanded.

>15|TRBV5-1|TRBJ2-2|TRBD1|.
CASSSRQGVTGELFF
TGCGCCAGCAGCTCCAGACAGGGGGTCACCGGGGAGCTGTTTTTT
>15|TRBV29-1|TRBJ2-5|.|.
CSVEGAGLRARSQYF
TGCAGCGTTGAAGGGGCGGGACTCCGGGCGAGATCCCAGTACTTC
>16|TRBV28|TRBJ2-5|TRBD1|.
CASRSLTGDVSETQYF
TGTGCCAGCAGATCCCTAACAGGGGATGTTTCAGAGACCCAGTACTTC
>13|TRBV28|TRBJ1-1|.|.
CAGARRANTEAFF
TGTGCCGGTGCGCGACGGGCGAACACTGAAGCTTTCTTT
>16|TRBV19|TRBJ1-1|.|few
CASSQSGRQRNTEAFF
TGTGCCAGTAGTCAGTCGGGACGCCAGAGGAACACTGAAGCTTTCTTT
>13|TRBV6-1|TRBJ2-7|.|.
CASSRGPTYEQYF
TGTGCCAGCAGTCGCGGTCCGACCTACGAGCAGTACTTC
>15|TRBV4-3|TRBJ1-6|.|once
CASSQGLTVNSPLHF
TGCGCCAGCAGCCAAGGTCTGACTGTTAATTCACCCCTCCACTTT
>16|TRBV4-1|TRBJ2-1|TRBD1|.
CASSQGRGPSYNEQFF
TGCGCCAGCAGCCAAGGCAGGGGGCCATCCTACAATGAGCAGTTCTTC
>15|TRBV9|TRBJ2-5|TRBD2|once
CASSGRLAGDETQYF
TGTGCCAGCAGCGGTCGACTAGCGGGGGACGAGACCCAGTACTTC
>12|TRBV30|TRBJ1-1|.|few
CAWSVGGPEAFF
TGTGCCTGGAGTGTCGGCGGGCCAGAAGCTTTCTTT
>16|TRBV19|TRBJ2-5|TRBD1|.
CASSIRTGSLQETQYF
TGTGCCAGTAGTATCCGGACAGGGTCCCTCCAAGAGACCCAGTACTTC
>18|TRBV19|TRBJ2-5|TRBD2|.
CASSILGSGRALQETQYF
TGTGCCAGTAGTATATTGGGTAGCGGGAGGGCTCTCCAAGAGACCCAGTACTTC
>13|TRBV6-5|TRBJ2-5|TRBD1|.
CASSYDRGLTQYF
TGTGCCAGCAGTTACGACAGGGGGTTGACCCAGTACTTC
>15|TRBV28|TRBJ1-5|.|.
CASIEEGLGNQPQHF
TGTGCCAGCATTGAAGAGGGGTTGGGCAATCAGCCCCAGCATTTT
>18|TRBV5-1|TRBJ1-4|TRBD1|.
CASSPQPQGGPTNEKLFF
TGCGCCAGCAGCCCACAACCGCAGGGGGGACCAACTAATGAAAAACTGTTTTTT
>13|TRBV6-5|TRBJ2-1|.|once
CASSGLSYNEQFF
TGTGCCAGCAGCGGACTCTCTTACAATGAGCAGTTCTTC
>13|TRBV6-5|TRBJ1-1|.|.
CASSPTPNTEAFF
TGTGCCAGCAGCCCGACCCCGAACACTGAAGCTTTCTTT
>12|TRBV29-1|TRBJ1-2|.|.
CSVDAGNYGYTF
TGCAGCGTTGACGCGGGGAACTATGGCTACACCTTC
>17|TRBV27|TRBJ2-7|.|.
CASSLQSNAGQPYEQYF
TGTGCCAGCAGTTTGCAGTCGAATGCCGGGCAACCCTACGAGCAGTACTTC
>15|TRBV29-1|TRBJ2-2|TRBD1|.
CSVEDRIANTGELFF
TGCAGCGTCGAGGACAGGATCGCGAACACCGGGGAGCTGTTTTTT
>15|TRBV6-1|TRBJ2-3|TRBD2|once
CASSRLAGDTDTQYF
TGTGCCAGCAGTAGACTAGCGGGGGATACTGATACGCAGTATTTT
>12|TRBV5-1|TRBJ2-2|.|.
CASSFHTGELFF
TGCGCCAGCAGCTTTCACACCGGGGAGCTGTTTTTT
>18|TRBV4-2|TRBJ1-2|.|.
CASSQDSRPDTTEWGYTF
TGTGCCAGCAGCCAAGACTCCCGGCCCGACACGACAGAATGGGGCTACACCTTC
>12|TRBV28|TRBJ1-2|TRBD1|.
CASSGTVDGYTF
TGTGCCAGCAGTGGGACAGTCGATGGCTACACCTTC
>11|TRBV20-1|TRBJ2-7|.|.
CSARDTPEQYF
TGCAGTGCTAGAGACACACCCGAGCAGTACTTC
>14|TRBV15|TRBJ1-1|.|once
CATSREGMNTEAFF
TGTGCCACCAGCAGAGAGGGAATGAACACTGAAGCTTTCTTT
>17|TRBV19|TRBJ1-5|.|once
CASSIWPGGNSNQPQHF
TGTGCCAGTAGTATATGGCCGGGGGGGAATAGCAATCAGCCCCAGCATTTT
>13|TRBV7-9|TRBJ2-1|.|.
CASTWTADNEQFF
TGTGCCAGCACCTGGACAGCCGACAATGAGCAGTTCTTC
>15|TRBV19|TRBJ1-6|.|.
CASSIDAVFGSPLHF
TGTGCCAGTAGTATAGACGCCGTATTTGGGTCACCCCTCCACTTT
>13|TRBV28|TRBJ1-2|.|.
CASSLKVSYGYTF
TGTGCCAGCAGTTTAAAAGTTTCCTATGGCTACACCTTC
>13|TRBV7-6|TRBJ2-7|TRBD1|.
CASSRTGSYEQYF
TGTGCCAGCTCAAGGACAGGCTCCTACGAGCAGTACTTC
>14|TRBV28|TRBJ2-5|.|.
CASRIPGPQETQYF
TGTGCCAGCAGAATTCCGGGACCCCAAGAGACCCAGTACTTC
>14|TRBV7-9|TRBJ1-4|.|.
CASLRGSTNEKLFF
TGTGCCAGCCTGAGGGGTTCAACTAATGAAAAACTGTTTTTT
>15|TRBV19|TRBJ1-6|.|once
CASSGAESYNSPLHF
TGTGCCAGTTCGGGGGCGGAATCCTATAATTCACCCCTCCACTTT
>14|TRBV4-2|TRBJ2-2|.|.
CASSQVSGLGELFF
TGTGCCAGCAGCCAAGTTTCCGGTCTCGGGGAGCTGTTTTTT
>14|TRBV15|TRBJ2-1|.|.
CATSGPAAYNEQFF
TGTGCCACCAGCGGGCCGGCAGCTTACAATGAGCAGTTCTTC
>14|TRBV7-2|TRBJ2-2|TRBD2|.
CARGRGSDTGELFF
TGTGCCAGGGGGCGGGGGAGCGACACCGGGGAGCTGTTTTTT
>13|TRBV2|TRBJ1-2|.|once
CASSPKQGSGYTF
TGTGCCAGCAGTCCAAAACAGGGTTCTGGCTACACCTTC
>13|TRBV28|TRBJ2-7|.|few
CASSPRAFYEQYF
TGTGCCAGCAGTCCCCGGGCCTTCTACGAGCAGTACTTC
>13|TRBV5-6|TRBJ2-7|.|.
CASSLVGGYEQYF
TGTGCCAGCAGCTTGGTCGGGGGCTACGAGCAGTACTTC
>14|TRBV27|TRBJ1-3|TRBD1|.
CASSFDRGRGTIYF
TGTGCCAGCAGTTTCGACAGGGGTCGTGGCACCATATATTTT
>15|TRBV6-6|TRBJ1-1|TRBD1|.
CASHVGTGGLGEAFF
TGTGCCAGCCACGTAGGGACAGGGGGCCTTGGTGAAGCTTTCTTT
>14|TRBV25-1|TRBJ2-7|TRBD1|.
CASSDTGGKYEQYF
TGTGCCAGCAGTGACACAGGGGGTAAGTACGAGCAGTACTTC
>16|TRBV5-6|TRBJ1-2|TRBD1|once
CASSLDRARSRSGYTF
TGTGCCAGCAGCTTAGACAGGGCACGGTCCAGGAGTGGCTACACCTTC
>17|TRBV30|TRBJ1-5|TRBD1|.
CAWGQGLATYSNQPQHF
TGTGCCTGGGGACAGGGCTTAGCTACCTATAGCAATCAGCCCCAGCATTTT
>14|TRBV19|TRBJ2-1|TRBD1|.
CASSHTGGYNEQFF
TGTGCCAGTAGTCATACAGGGGGCTACAATGAGCAGTTCTTC
>19|TRBV28|TRBJ1-1|TRBD1|.
CASSPIRGTGSLRNTEAFF
TGTGCCAGCAGTCCCATCCGGGGGACAGGGTCTTTAAGGAACACTGAAGCTTTCTTT
>12|TRBV2|TRBJ1-2|.|.
CASKGTQGGYTF
TGTGCCAGCAAAGGGACTCAGGGGGGCTACACCTTC
>14|TRBV19|TRBJ1-1|TRBD1|.
CASTAQGKGTEAFF
TGTGCCAGTACTGCACAGGGGAAGGGGACTGAAGCTTTCTTT
>18|TRBV27|TRBJ2-7|.|.
CASRGRASATASSYEQYF
TGTGCCAGCAGGGGAAGAGCTAGCGCTACGGCAAGCTCCTACGAGCAGTACTTC
>16|TRBV7-6|TRBJ2-7|TRBD2|.
CASSGLAGIKWYEQYF
TGTGCCAGCAGTGGACTAGCGGGAATTAAGTGGTACGAGCAGTACTTC
>15|TRBV5-8|TRBJ1-5|TRBD1|.
CASSLLGQGYQPQHF
TGTGCCAGCAGCTTGTTGGGACAGGGGTATCAGCCCCAGCATTTT
>14|TRBV5-1|TRBJ2-4|.|.
CASTAGQGLNIQYF
TGCGCCAGTACCGCCGGGCAGGGCTTAAACATTCAGTACTTC
>13|TRBV27|TRBJ2-5|.|once
CASSPSGRETQYF
TGTGCCAGCAGTCCTTCCGGCAGAGAGACCCAGTACTTC
>16|TRBV10-3|TRBJ1-1|TRBD1|once
CAISESGDRGLTEAFF
TGTGCCATCAGTGAGTCGGGGGACAGGGGGTTGACTGAAGCTTTCTTT
>13|TRBV19|TRBJ1-5|TRBD1|.
CASSQDRNQPQHF
TGTGCCAGTAGTCAGGACAGGAATCAGCCCCAGCATTTT
>15|TRBV7-2|TRBJ2-1|.|.
CASSFDAVAGNEQFF
TGTGCCAGCAGCTTCGATGCGGTGGCTGGGAATGAGCAGTTCTTC
>22|TRBV4-3|TRBJ2-1|TRBD2|.
CASSQEIRFRTSGSDSYNEQFF
TGCGCCAGCAGCCAAGAAATTAGGTTTAGAACTAGCGGGAGTGACTCCTACAATGAGCAGTTCTTC
>17|TRBV21-1|TRBJ2-7|.|.
CASNRTTLDSDVTEQYF
TGTGCCAGCAATCGAACGACTTTAGACAGTGATGTTACCGAGCAGTACTTC
>16|TRBV6-6|TRBJ2-2|.|.
CASSTPGDGNTGELFF
TGTGCCAGCAGTACACCAGGGGATGGGAACACCGGGGAGCTGTTTTTT